What follows are 12 T cell receptor beta chains derived from one specimen sequenced in a study of T cells in Graves' hyperthyroidism and ophthalmopathy. The investigators amplified TCR beta CDR3 regions from RNA transcripts. TCR CDR3 underwent first-round RT-PCR with the HTBI primer set. TCRdb called the multiplex PCR reads again in MiXCR, with one record for every CDR3 protein. The sample consists of 300,000 to 400,000 distinct CDR3 sequences, about 20% of them appearing once. The sequenced sample consisted of blood. All receptors derive from a woman between 50 and 59 years old with Graves' hyperthyroidism.

This clonotype was detected many times. The chain recombines TRBV2 with TRBJ2-5, with D uncertain. CDR1 SNHLY and CDR2 FYNNEI come from the germline V gene. Trimming stripped 3 bases from V and 2 bases from J, with 16 bases between. This CDR3 contains 16 residues. CDR3 loop: CASSDSLSSDQETQYF. CDR3 DNA: TGTGCCAGCAGTGATTCTTTGTCTTCGGATCAAGAGACCCAGTACTTC. The whole variable domain, remainder taken from reference TRBV2 and TRBJ2-5, is EPEVTQTPSHQVTQMGQEVILRCVPISNHLYFYWYRQILGQKVEFLVSFYNNEISEKSEIFDDQFSVERPDGSNFTLKIRSTKLEDSAMYFCASSDSLSSDQETQYFGPGTRLLVL.

This clonotype was picked up many times. This chain links TRBV5-1 with TRBJ2-5, with TRBD2 identical over 8 bases. In germline, CDR1 is SGHRS, CDR2 YFSETQ. V was clipped by 7 bases and J by 0 bases; unmatched bases: 8. The CDR3 consists of 15 residues. This CDR3 is CASCEIAGNQETQYF. As DNA, the CDR3 is TGCGCCAGCTGCGAAATAGCGGGGAACCAAGAGACCCAGTACTTC.

The table lists this clonotype with a few counts. This chain joins TRBV5-1 and TRBJ2-7; tentative D call: TRBD2 (6 bases). Germline CDR1 SGHRS, CDR2 YFSETQ. Trimming pared 0 bases from V and 6 bases from J, leaving 13 bases between. This CDR3 has 14 residues. The CDR3 DNA reads TGCGCCAGCAGCTTGGTCGGGGCCGGGGGCGAGCAGTACGTC. Translation gives CASSLVGAGGEQYV.

This clonotype was seen a few times. This chain links TRBV5-1 with TRBJ2-5; 9 bases line up with TRBD2. Trimming removed 6 bases from V and 1 base from J; junction bases left unmatched: 7. CDR3 length: 15 amino acids. Germline V lookup: CDR1 SGHRS, CDR2 YFSETQ. The CDR3 loop is CASTASGGRQETQYF. The CDR3 coding sequence is TGCGCCAGCACAGCAAGCGGGGGGCGCCAAGAGACCCAGTACTTC.

This clonotype was observed at least ten times. The chain has TRBV30 and TRBJ2-1; D is ambiguous. Germline V gene sequence: CDR1 GTSNPN, CDR2 SVGIG (reference sequence). V lost 2 bases, J lost 8 bases, and 10 bases lay in between. The CDR3 spans 12 residues. The CDR3 DNA reads TGTGCCTGGAGTTTTAGCAGGTATGAGCAGTTCTTC. Translating it yields CAWSFSRYEQFF.

This clonotype was counted ten times or more. The V and J genes are TRBV5-4 and TRBJ2-5; no clear D gene. This CDR3 spans 13 amino acids. Germline lookup yields CDR1 SGHNT and CDR2 YYREEE (reference sequence). Trimming removed 1 base from V and 1 base from J, with 5 bases in between. CDR3 sequence (DNA): TGTGCCAGCAGCTTGATCCTCCAAGAGACCCAGTACTTC. Amino acids: CASSLILQETQYF.

There are many counts of this clonotype. The chain has TRBV5-1 and TRBJ2-2, with 9 nucleotides matching TRBD1. V dropped 4 bases and J dropped 7; count of bases not matched to a gene: 14. The CDR3 sequence is 17 residues long. Germline values: CDR1 SGHRS, CDR2 YFSETQ. The DNA for the CDR3 is TGCGCCAGCAGCGAGCTGTCGACAGGGGGTATGAGCGGGGAGCTGTTTTTT. This encodes CASSELSTGGMSGELFF.

The sample holds many counts of this clonotype. V and J are TRBV2 and TRBJ2-7; TRBD2 is a possible D gene (8 bases). This CDR3 region has 15 residues. Germline V gene sequence: CDR1 SNHLY, CDR2 FYNNEI. The V end was cut by 7 bases, the J end by 2 bases, with 18 bases between. CDR3 residues: CASTREDRFAYEQYV. The DNA of the CDR3 is TGTGCCAGCACGCGGGAGGACAGGTTCGCCTACGAGCAGTACGTC.

This clonotype was counted many times. The rearrangement joins TRBV11-2 to TRBJ2-7; TRBD1 matches 7 bases. Germline V gene sequence: CDR1 SGHAT, CDR2 FQNNGV. V was clipped by 6 bases and J by 1 base; unmatched bases: 6. This CDR3 region has 14 residues. The CDR3 nucleotides are TGTGCCAGCAGACCCCCGGGACAGTCCTACGAGCAGTACGTC. This sequence encodes CASRPPGQSYEQYV.

This clonotype occurred a few times. The chain couples TRBV3-1 to TRBJ2-3; D possibly corresponds to TRBD2 (6 bases). Per the germline V gene, CDR1 is LGHDT and CDR2 is YNNKEL (reference sequence). V was clipped by 3 bases and J by 1 base, with 11 bases between them. This CDR3 has 15 residues. The CDR3 DNA is TGTGCCAGCAGCCAGTTGCGGGGCGGCACAGATACGCAGTATTTT. Amino acids: CASSQLRGGTDTQYF.

Many counts were recorded for this clonotype. The chain has TRBV28 and TRBJ2-3; 10 bases match TRBD2. The CDR3 sequence is 18 residues long. Germline V lookup: CDR1 MDHEN, CDR2 SYDVKM. Trimming cost V 4 bases and J 4 bases; bases outside gene matches: 14. The CDR3 loop is CASSSLLAGDPLSDTQYF. The DNA for the CDR3 is TGTGCCAGCAGTTCTCTCCTAGCGGGAGACCCACTCTCAGATACGCAGTATTTT.

The sample holds many counts of this clonotype. The genes are TRBV11-2 and TRBJ2-1; 7 bases fit TRBD2. With V trimmed by 3 bases and J by 0 bases, 5 bases remained unmatched. The V gene's germline CDR1 is SGHAT and CDR2 FQNNGV. The CDR3 runs 16 residues. In DNA, the CDR3 is TGTGCCAGCAGCTTTGGGTGGGGGGGCTCCTACAATGAGCAGTTCTTC. It is translated as CASSFGWGGSYNEQFF.